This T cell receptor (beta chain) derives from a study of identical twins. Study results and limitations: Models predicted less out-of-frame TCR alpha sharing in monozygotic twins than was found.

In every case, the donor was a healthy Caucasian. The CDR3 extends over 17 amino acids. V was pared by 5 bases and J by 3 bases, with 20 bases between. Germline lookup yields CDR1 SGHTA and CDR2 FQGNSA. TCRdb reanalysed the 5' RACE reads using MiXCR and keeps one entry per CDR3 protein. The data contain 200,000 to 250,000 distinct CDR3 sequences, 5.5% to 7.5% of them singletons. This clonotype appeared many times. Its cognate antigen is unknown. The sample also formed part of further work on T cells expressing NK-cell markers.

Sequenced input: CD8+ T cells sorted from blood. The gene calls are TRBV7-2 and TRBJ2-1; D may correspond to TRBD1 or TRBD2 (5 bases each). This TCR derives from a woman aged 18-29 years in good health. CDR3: CASSRRGETTVYNEQFF. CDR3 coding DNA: TGTGCCAGCAGCCGAAGGGGAGAGACCACAGTCTACAATGAGCAGTTCTTC.